The rows below give T cell receptor beta chains drawn from one sample of a study of blood T cell repertoires in COVID-19. Generated by immunoSEQ multiplex PCR, the TCRdb table keeps only in-frame clones and is missing some. The sample lists 140,000 or so clones, around 84% seen once, with about 5% in the top ten. Sequencing was carried out using peripheral blood. The source is a human donor in a cohort sampled during active COVID-19. Each CDR3 is given with its conserved first and last residue. The order of the fields is D gene, J gene, clone size, V gene, CDR3 DNA, CDR3 protein. The D gene is left open where the match is weak. Clone sizes are given selectively: once, few, many, or a class where the clone is expanded.

D: TRBD2; J: TRBJ2-1; size: .; V: TRBV9; DNA: TGTGCCAGCAGCGTAGGCTACAGCGGGGGCACCTACAATGAGCAGTTCTTC; CDR3: CASSVGYSGGTYNEQFF
D: .; J: TRBJ2-1; size: once; V: TRBV28; DNA: TGTGCCAGCAGTCTATACAATGAGCAGTTCTTC; CDR3: CASSLYNEQFF
D: TRBD2; J: TRBJ2-1; size: .; V: TRBV5-6; DNA: TGTGCCAGCAGCTTTAGGACCGGGACTAGCGGGGTCAATGAGCAGTTCTTC; CDR3: CASSFRTGTSGVNEQFF
D: TRBD1; J: TRBJ1-2; size: .; V: TRBV13; DNA: TGTGCCAGCAGCTTAGGACAGGGGAACTATGGCTACACCTTC; CDR3: CASSLGQGNYGYTF
D: .; J: TRBJ2-3; size: .; V: TRBV2; DNA: TGTGCCAGCAGTGGTCAGACAGATACGCAGTATTTT; CDR3: CASSGQTDTQYF
D: TRBD1; J: TRBJ1-2; size: .; V: TRBV27; DNA: TGTGCCAGCAGTCCCGGGACAGGAAGCTCATATGGCTACACCTTC; CDR3: CASSPGTGSSYGYTF
D: TRBD2; J: TRBJ2-7; size: .; V: TRBV28; DNA: TGTGCCAGCGCCCCGGGGGGGGCTTTTAGCTCCTACGAGCAGTACTTC; CDR3: CASAPGGAFSSYEQYF
D: .; J: TRBJ1-2; size: .; V: TRBV2; DNA: TGTGCCAGCCTCCTAACAACTGGAGCTAACTATGGCTACACCTTC; CDR3: CASLLTTGANYGYTF
D: TRBD1; J: TRBJ2-1; size: .; V: TRBV5-1; DNA: TGCGCCAGCAGCGCAACCGGGACAGGGCGAAATGAGCAGTTCTTC; CDR3: CASSATGTGRNEQFF
D: .; J: TRBJ1-4; size: .; V: TRBV11-1; DNA: TGTGCCAGCAGTTACACGGGGAATGAAAAACTGTTTTTT; CDR3: CASSYTGNEKLFF
D: TRBD1; J: TRBJ1-1; size: once; V: TRBV19; DNA: TGTGCCAGTAGTATGGGGACAGGTGTGGGCACTGAAGCTTTCTTT; CDR3: CASSMGTGVGTEAFF
D: TRBD1; J: TRBJ2-5; size: .; V: TRBV5-1; DNA: TGCGCCAGCAGCCCCGGACAGGGGCAAGAGACCCAGTACTTC; CDR3: CASSPGQGQETQYF
D: .; J: TRBJ2-1; size: .; V: TRBV2; DNA: TGTGCCAGCAGTGACCCAGACGGGTATTCCTACAATGAGCAGTTCTTC; CDR3: CASSDPDGYSYNEQFF
D: .; J: TRBJ2-2; size: .; V: TRBV5-4; DNA: TGTGCCAGCAGCTTCTACACCGGGGAGCTGTTTTTT; CDR3: CASSFYTGELFF
D: TRBD2; J: TRBJ2-5; size: .; V: TRBV5-1; DNA: TGCGCCAGCAGCTTGGAGGGGCTGGGACTAGCGGGTAAAGAGACCCAGTACTTC; CDR3: CASSLEGLGLAGKETQYF
D: .; J: TRBJ1-4; size: .; V: TRBV9; DNA: TGTGCCAGCAGCGTAGGAGGGAAGGACTTTGGGGAAAAACTGTTTTTT; CDR3: CASSVGGKDFGEKLFF
D: TRBD1; J: TRBJ1-4; size: .; V: TRBV4-1; DNA: TGCGCCAGCAGCCAACCGGGACAGGGTAATGAAAAACTGTTTTTT; CDR3: CASSQPGQGNEKLFF
D: .; J: TRBJ1-2; size: .; V: TRBV19; DNA: TGTGCCAGTAGTATATTCGCAGGGACTCCTAACTATGGCTACACCTTC; CDR3: CASSIFAGTPNYGYTF
D: TRBD1; J: TRBJ2-5; size: .; V: TRBV5-1; DNA: TGCGCCAGCAGCTTGGGGACAGGTGGCGGCGAGACCCAGTACTTC; CDR3: CASSLGTGGGETQYF
D: .; J: TRBJ1-2; size: .; V: TRBV2; DNA: TGTGCCAGCAGTGAAGGGGGGCAGGCTCATGGCTACACCTTC; CDR3: CASSEGGQAHGYTF
D: TRBD1; J: TRBJ2-4; size: .; V: TRBV19; DNA: TGTGCCAGTAGTATCGGGAATTACGGGACAGGGTCCTCCCTAGCCAAAAACATTCAGTACTTC; CDR3: CASSIGNYGTGSSLAKNIQYF
D: .; J: TRBJ1-5; size: .; V: TRBV6-5; DNA: TGTGCCAGCAGGCTCAGGGGTACAAATCAGCCCCAGCATTTT; CDR3: CASRLRGTNQPQHF
D: TRBD1; J: TRBJ1-5; size: .; V: TRBV7-2; DNA: TGTGCCAGCAGCTTAGCGCGGGCAGGGGGGCGGCCCCAGCATTTT; CDR3: CASSLARAGGRPQHF
D: TRBD2; J: TRBJ2-1; size: .; V: TRBV9; DNA: TGTGCCAGCAGCATCGTAGCGGGGTCGGGGCCTGAGCAGTTCTTC; CDR3: CASSIVAGSGPEQFF
D: TRBD2; J: TRBJ2-3; size: .; V: TRBV5-1; DNA: TGCGCCAGCAGCTTGGGGACTAGCCTAGTGGGGGATACGCAGTATTTT; CDR3: CASSLGTSLVGDTQYF
D: .; J: TRBJ1-1; size: .; V: TRBV18; DNA: TGTGCCAGCTCACTCAGGGTAGAGTGGAACACTGAAGCTTTCTTT; CDR3: CASSLRVEWNTEAFF
D: .; J: TRBJ2-3; size: .; V: TRBV6-5; DNA: TGTGCCAGCAGTTACTCGTCCGTTGCAGATACGCAGTATTTT; CDR3: CASSYSSVADTQYF
D: TRBD1; J: TRBJ2-7; size: .; V: TRBV4-2; DNA: TGTGCCAGCAGCCAAGTTAGGGACAGTCACTCCTACGAGCAGTACTTC; CDR3: CASSQVRDSHSYEQYF
D: .; J: TRBJ1-2; size: .; V: TRBV28; DNA: TGTGCCAGCAGTACTCAAACTATGGACTATGGCTACACCTTC; CDR3: CASSTQTMDYGYTF
D: TRBD2; J: TRBJ2-7; size: few; V: TRBV5-1; DNA: TGCGCCAGCAGCTCGACTAGCGGGGGGAACGAGCAGTACTTC; CDR3: CASSSTSGGNEQYF
D: TRBD1; J: TRBJ2-5; size: .; V: TRBV30; DNA: TGTGCCTCCAAAGTCCCCGGGACAGGGGGCGATCAGGCGAAGACCCAGTACTTC; CDR3: CASKVPGTGGDQAKTQYF
D: .; J: TRBJ1-5; size: few; V: TRBV19; DNA: TGTGCCAGTAGTCGGACATACCCTAGCAATCAGCCCCAGCATTTT; CDR3: CASSRTYPSNQPQHF
D: TRBD2; J: TRBJ2-7; size: .; V: TRBV30; DNA: TGTGCCTGTAGCCGGGGACGGGGGGCCTACGAGCAGTACTTC; CDR3: CACSRGRGAYEQYF
D: TRBD1; J: TRBJ1-1; size: .; V: TRBV29-1; DNA: TGCAGCGTGAGGGGACAGGGTATGAACACTGAAGCTTTCTTT; CDR3: CSVRGQGMNTEAFF
D: TRBD1; J: TRBJ1-2; size: .; V: TRBV5-4; DNA: TGTGCCAGCAGCTTAGGACAGGGAAATGGCTACACCTTC; CDR3: CASSLGQGNGYTF
D: .; J: TRBJ2-5; size: .; V: TRBV7-8; DNA: TGTGCCAGCAGCTCTAATTTCGCTCCCCCGAGGGCAGAGACCCAGTACTTC; CDR3: CASSSNFAPPRAETQYF
D: TRBD2; J: TRBJ2-5; size: .; V: TRBV19; DNA: TGTGCCAGTAGTGTGGGACTAGCGGCAGTCGGCCAAGAGACCCAGTACTTC; CDR3: CASSVGLAAVGQETQYF
D: TRBD2; J: TRBJ2-1; size: .; V: TRBV6-5; DNA: TGTGCCAGCAGTAACTCCGGGGCGGGGGGGCGTGGTGAGCAGTTCTTC; CDR3: CASSNSGAGGRGEQFF
D: TRBD2; J: TRBJ2-3; size: .; V: TRBV7-2; DNA: TGTGCCAGCAGCTTAGACGGCGGGGGTCTCACAGATACGCAGTATTTT; CDR3: CASSLDGGGLTDTQYF
D: .; J: TRBJ2-1; size: .; V: TRBV7-3; DNA: TGTGCCAGCAGCTACGACTGGAAGAATGAGCAGTTCTTC; CDR3: CASSYDWKNEQFF
D: .; J: TRBJ1-1; size: .; V: TRBV28; DNA: TGTGCCAGCAGTTACCAGGCAGGAACTTTCTTT; CDR3: CASSYQAGTFF
D: .; J: TRBJ1-2; size: .; V: TRBV14; DNA: TGTGCCAGCAGCCAAGATGGAGGAGGCTATGGCTACACCTTC; CDR3: CASSQDGGGYGYTF
D: .; J: TRBJ2-5; size: .; V: TRBV9; DNA: TGTGCCAGCAGCCCCGGTGCGTACCAAGAGACCCAGTACTTC; CDR3: CASSPGAYQETQYF
D: .; J: TRBJ2-3; size: .; V: TRBV28; DNA: TGTGCCAGCAGAACTCCTTCGCGGACGCAGTATTTT; CDR3: CASRTPSRTQYF
D: .; J: TRBJ2-7; size: .; V: TRBV3-1/TRBV3-2; DNA: TGTGCCAGCAGCCAAGCTTCTCTAGCCCACGAGCAGTACTTC; CDR3: CASSQASLAHEQYF
D: TRBD2; J: TRBJ2-5; size: .; V: TRBV29-1; DNA: TGCAGCGTTGAAGAAGGGGAAGCGGGAGAAGAGACCCAGTACTTC; CDR3: CSVEEGEAGEETQYF
D: .; J: TRBJ2-7; size: .; V: TRBV2; DNA: TGTGCCAGCATTCCGGGGGGCGGCTACGAGCAGTACTTC; CDR3: CASIPGGGYEQYF
D: .; J: TRBJ2-1; size: .; V: TRBV4-1; DNA: TGCGCCAGCAGCCAAGAATCGGCGGAACCAGGGGCCTACAATGAGCAGTTCTTC; CDR3: CASSQESAEPGAYNEQFF
D: .; J: TRBJ2-7; size: .; V: TRBV28; DNA: TGTGCCAGCAGTTTAGGCGGGACAGACCCTTACGAGCAGTACTTC; CDR3: CASSLGGTDPYEQYF
D: TRBD1; J: TRBJ2-7; size: .; V: TRBV29-1; DNA: TGCAGCGCCAAGGGACAGTACTACGAGCAGTACTTC; CDR3: CSAKGQYYEQYF
D: TRBD1; J: TRBJ1-1; size: .; V: TRBV5-1; DNA: TGCGCCAGCAGCTTTGACAGGGACACTGAAGCTTTCTTT; CDR3: CASSFDRDTEAFF
D: TRBD1; J: TRBJ2-2; size: .; V: TRBV28; DNA: TGTGCCGGAACGGACAGGGACACCGGGGAGCTGTTTTTT; CDR3: CAGTDRDTGELFF
D: TRBD2; J: TRBJ2-5; size: .; V: TRBV7-2; DNA: TGTGCCAGCAGCTCCCGGAGTAGCGGGACAAGGGAGACCCAGTACTTC; CDR3: CASSSRSSGTRETQYF
D: TRBD1; J: TRBJ1-2; size: few; V: TRBV2; DNA: TGTGCCAGCAGTGAAACAGGGGAAGATGGCTACACCTTC; CDR3: CASSETGEDGYTF